This T cell receptor (beta chain) emerged from a study of blood T cells in healthy people across ages. Broader study findings: Naive CD4+ cell counts and diversity both ran higher in long-lived than in aged donors. Unsorted PBMC material precluded a definitive naive versus antigen-experienced comparison.

CDR1 is SQVTM and CDR2 is ANQGSEA in the germline V gene. The CDR3 has 10 residues. Trimming cost V 4 bases and J 10 bases; bases outside gene matches: 3. In regard to this clonotype: As yet, its antigen is unknown.

Samples each had at least 5 micrograms of total RNA extracted. A second PCR of about 7 to 12 cycles used a sample-barcoded 5' primer and a J-beta primer mix. All cDNA molecules were each tagged by a template-switch adaptor with 12 random nucleotides. TCRdb passed the 5' RACE reads through MiXCR, listing each CDR3 protein once. The repertoire holds some 1.4 million distinct CDR3 sequences, with around two fifths as singletons. The receptor comes from a young woman in good health. The V gene is TRBV29-1, the J gene TRBJ1-1, with TRBD1 matching over 7 bases. Sequencing used blood. The CDR3 DNA sequence: TGCAGCGTTGGGGACAGCAGAGCTTTCTTT. Its protein product is CSVGDSRAFF.